These 4 T cell receptor beta chains share one sample of origin, sequenced in a study of cytomegalovirus exposure and HLA in healthy donors. Sequenced by immunoSEQ multiplex PCR; TCRdb stores in-frame clones only, minus some. This table has 100,000 to 150,000 clones, around 92% appearing once. Specimen: PBMCs. The receptor set was obtained from a man aged 25 to 40 in good health and CMV-seronegative.

The J gene is TRBJ1-4, the V gene TRBV5-6, with D possibly TRBD1 on 5 matching bases. Germline CDR1 reads SGHDT; CDR2 reads YYEEEE. The CDR3 extends over 15 amino acids. Trimming stripped 0 bases from V and 7 bases from J, with 13 bases between. The CDR3 bases are TGTGCCAGCAGCTTGGCCGGAGGGGTGGGTGAAAAACTGTTTTTT. Protein sequence: CASSLAGGVGEKLFF. Using reference TRBV5-6 and TRBJ1-4 for the parts outside the CDR3, the full variable domain is DAGVTQSPTHLIKTRGQQVTLRCSPKSGHDTVSWYQQALGQGPQFIFQYYEEEERQRGNFPDRFSGHQFPNYSSELNVNALLLGDSALYLCASSLAGGVGEKLFFGSGTQLSVL.

This clone was observed a handful of times. The V gene is TRBV19, the J gene TRBJ1-1; possibly TRBD1 for D (5 bases). This CDR3 spans 11 amino acids. Trimming took off 7 bases at V and 11 bases at J, with 14 bases between the two ends. The germline CDR1 and CDR2 sequences are LNHDA and SQIVND (reference sequence). CDR3 in amino acids: CASNDSGNAFF. CDR3 nucleotides: TGTGCCAGTAACGACAGCGGGAATGCTTTCTTT.

This sequence joins TRBV5-1 and TRBJ1-2; D remains ambiguous. Trimming took off 2 bases at V and 3 bases at J, with 11 bases between the two ends. The length of the CDR3 is 14 residues. From germline, CDR1 is SGHRS and CDR2 YFSETQ. The CDR3 loop reads CASSLATLDYGYTF. The CDR3 DNA reads TGCGCCAGCAGCTTAGCCACCTTGGACTATGGCTACACCTTC.

J is TRBJ2-1 and V is TRBV5-1, with D unresolved. The CDR3 is 18 residues long. Germline V gene lookup returns CDR1 SGHRS and CDR2 YFSETQ. Trimming left V 0 bases short and J 4 bases short, with 20 bases between. The CDR3 DNA follows: TGCGCCAGCAGCTTGGTAGCCCCTGCACTCTCAATATACAATGAGCAGTTCTTC. Translation: CASSLVAPALSIYNEQFF.